This entry describes one TCR beta chain. Its antigen is still unknown. Indicated time point: pre-sensitization, week 0. This sample's treatment: therapeutic diphenylcyclopropenone sensitization with weekly scalp DPC. CDR1 and CDR2 (germline): MDHEN, SYDVKM. J was trimmed by 4 bases and V by 5 bases; bases with no gene match: 6. This CDR3 comprises 16 residues. In the library, unique molecular identifiers were attached to individual cDNA molecules. Each CDR3 protein gets one entry after TCRdb re-called the RACE reads with MiXCR. This table holds 95,000 to 150,000 distinct CDR3 sequences, about 13% found once. This sample was taken from a study of human T cells and chemical hapten exposure. Study-wide results and limits: Large CDR3 similarity clusters arose significantly more often from expanded TCRs than from controls. Unchanged with DPC sensitization were TCRs above 1 in 1000 frequency. PT1 expanded TCR counts and patch test score correlated positively.

The starting material was whole blood, obtained in connection with sensitization to the hapten diphenylcyclopropenone (DPC). The TCR was taken from a woman under 30 with alopecia areata. Some clones in this sample may be carry-over from other donors' samples. The chain has TRBV28 and TRBJ1-3, with 12 bases fitting TRBD1. The CDR3 protein is CASSGRDRGPGNTIYF. Written as DNA, the CDR3 is TGTGCCAGCAGTGGGAGGGACAGGGGGCCAGGAAACACCATATATTTT. The full variable domain, rest sourced from reference TRBV28 and TRBJ1-3, is DVKVTQSSRYLVKRTGEKVFLECVQDMDHENMFWYRQDPGLGLRLIYFSYDVKMKEKGDIPEGYSVSREKKERFSLILESASTNQTSMYLCASSGRDRGPGNTIYFGEGSWLTVV.